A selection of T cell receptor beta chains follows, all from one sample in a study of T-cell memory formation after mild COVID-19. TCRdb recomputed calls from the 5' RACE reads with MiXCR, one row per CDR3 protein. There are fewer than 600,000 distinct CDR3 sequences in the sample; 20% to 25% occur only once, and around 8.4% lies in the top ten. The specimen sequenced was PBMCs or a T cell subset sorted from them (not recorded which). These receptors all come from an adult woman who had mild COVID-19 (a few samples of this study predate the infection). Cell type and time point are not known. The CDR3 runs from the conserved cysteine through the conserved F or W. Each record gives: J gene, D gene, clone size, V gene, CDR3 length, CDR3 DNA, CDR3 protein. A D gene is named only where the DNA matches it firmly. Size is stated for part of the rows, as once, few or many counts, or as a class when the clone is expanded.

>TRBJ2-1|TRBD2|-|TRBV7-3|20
TGTGCCAGCAGCCGACAGGGGCCGGGACTAGCGGGAGGATCCTACAATGAGCAGTTCTTC
CASSRQGPGLAGGSYNEQFF
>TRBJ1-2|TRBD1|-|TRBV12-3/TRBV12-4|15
TGTGCCAGCAGACCTACAGGGGGGTCTAACTATGGCTACACCTTC
CASRPTGGSNYGYTF
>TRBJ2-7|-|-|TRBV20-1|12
TGCAGTGCTCCGGGCTTCTCCTACGAGCAGTACTTC
CSAPGFSYEQYF
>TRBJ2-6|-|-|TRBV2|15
TGTGCCAGCAGTGACGGCTTCTCTGGGGCCAACGTCCTGACTTTC
CASSDGFSGANVLTF
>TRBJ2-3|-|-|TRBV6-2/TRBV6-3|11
TGTGCAACCAGCCAGGTAGATACGCAGTATTTT
CATSQVDTQYF
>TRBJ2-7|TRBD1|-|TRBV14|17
TGTGCCAGCAGCCAAACAGCGATGGGACAGGTCTACGACGAGCAGTACTTC
CASSQTAMGQVYDEQYF
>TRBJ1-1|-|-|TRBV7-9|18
TGTGCCAGCAGCTTAGCTTTGCGGGGCTACCGCTCTCCCACTGAAGCTTTCTTT
CASSLALRGYRSPTEAFF
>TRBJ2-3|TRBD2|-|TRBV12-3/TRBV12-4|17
TGTGCCAGCAGTTTGGGTCCTAGCGGGAGGGCCGTAGATACGCAGTATTTT
CASSLGPSGRAVDTQYF
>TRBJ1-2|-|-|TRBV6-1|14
TGTGCCAGCATCCCCCCTGGGCCGTTCTATGGCTACACCTTC
CASIPPGPFYGYTF
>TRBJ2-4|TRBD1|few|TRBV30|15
TGTGCCTGGAGTGTAACCGGGACAGGGAGAAACATTCAGTACTTC
CAWSVTGTGRNIQYF
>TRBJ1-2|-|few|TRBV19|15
TGTGCCAGTAGTACTTCCGGTTACGCTAACTATGGCTACACCTTC
CASSTSGYANYGYTF
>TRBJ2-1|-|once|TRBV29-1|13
TGCAGCGTTGATGACAGCTCCTACAATGAGCAGTTCTTC
CSVDDSSYNEQFF
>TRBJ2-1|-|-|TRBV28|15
TGTGCCAGCAGTTGGGTCGAAAACTTGGCCAATGAGCAGTTCTTC
CASSWVENLANEQFF
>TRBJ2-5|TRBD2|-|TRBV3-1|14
TGTGCCAGCAGCCGCGGGACTATACAAGAGACCCAGTACTTC
CASSRGTIQETQYF
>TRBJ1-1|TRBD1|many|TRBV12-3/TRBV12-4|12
TGTGCCAGCAGTTTGGTGCCAGGGGGAGCTTTCTTT
CASSLVPGGAFF
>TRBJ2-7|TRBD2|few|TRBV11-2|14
TGTGCCAGCAGCCCCGGGCGGGAGCCAGCCGAGCAGTACTTC
CASSPGREPAEQYF
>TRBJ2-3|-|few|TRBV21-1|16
TGTGCCAGCAGACGGCACCGGGAGCCTAGCACAGATACGCAGTATTTT
CASRRHREPSTDTQYF
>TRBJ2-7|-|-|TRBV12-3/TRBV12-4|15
TGTGCCAGCAGTTCCGGGGGTGCCGGAAGATACGAGCAGTACTTC
CASSSGGAGRYEQYF
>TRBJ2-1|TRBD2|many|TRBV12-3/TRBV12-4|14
TGTGCCAGCAGCTTAGCGGGAGGGTACAATGAGCAGTTCTTC
CASSLAGGYNEQFF
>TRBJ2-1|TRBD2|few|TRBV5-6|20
TGTGCCAGCAGCTCCTCGGGGACTAGCGGGAGGGCCCTACGGGACAATGAGCAGTTCTTC
CASSSSGTSGRALRDNEQFF
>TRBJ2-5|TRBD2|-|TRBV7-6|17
TGTGCCAGCAGCTTAGCGGGGAGCGGGGGCCTCCAAGAGACCCAGTACTTC
CASSLAGSGGLQETQYF
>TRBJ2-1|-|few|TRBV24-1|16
TGTGCCACCAGTGATTATCAGAGGGAGGCGAGTAATGAGCAGTTCTTC
CATSDYQREASNEQFF
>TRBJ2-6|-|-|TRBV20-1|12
TGCAGTGCTAGAGGAAGGGCCAACGTCCTGACTTTC
CSARGRANVLTF
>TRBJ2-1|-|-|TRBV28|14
TGTGCCAGCAGTTATCCCCCAAACGGTCATGAGCAGTTCTTC
CASSYPPNGHEQFF
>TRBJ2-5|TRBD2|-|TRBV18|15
TGTGCCAGCTCACGGACTAGCGGAGGACAAGAGACCCAGTACTTC
CASSRTSGGQETQYF
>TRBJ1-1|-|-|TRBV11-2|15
TGTGCCAGCAGCTCCCTATTACATTGGGGCACTGAAGCTTTCTTT
CASSSLLHWGTEAFF
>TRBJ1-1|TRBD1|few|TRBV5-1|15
TGCGCCAGCAGCTGGCAGGGGGCCAAGAACACTGAAGCTTTCTTT
CASSWQGAKNTEAFF
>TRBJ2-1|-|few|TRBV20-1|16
TGCAGTGCTAGAGCCAAGGAGTGGGGGCAATACAATGAGCAGTTCTTC
CSARAKEWGQYNEQFF
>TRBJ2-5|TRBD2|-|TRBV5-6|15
TGTGCCAGCAGGGGGGGGGTCCGAAGGGCAGAGACCCAGTACTTC
CASRGGVRRAETQYF
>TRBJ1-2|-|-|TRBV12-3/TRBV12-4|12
TGTGCCAGCAGCCCCCTAAACTATGGCTACACCTTC
CASSPLNYGYTF
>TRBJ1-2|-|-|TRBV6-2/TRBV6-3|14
TGTGCCAGCAGTACCGGGACGGCGTCCTATGGCTACACCTTC
CASSTGTASYGYTF
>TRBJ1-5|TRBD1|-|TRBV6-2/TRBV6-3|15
TGTGCCAGCACCTCTCCGACAGGGACTGCCAGGACCCAGCATTTT
CASTSPTGTARTQHF
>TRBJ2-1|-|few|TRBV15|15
TGTGCCACCAGCAGAGGCAACGTAGGGGGGCGGGAGCAGTTCTTC
CATSRGNVGGREQFF
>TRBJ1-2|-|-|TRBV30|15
TGTGCCTGGAAAAGCAAGAGGGGTCAATACTATGGCTACACCTTC
CAWKSKRGQYYGYTF
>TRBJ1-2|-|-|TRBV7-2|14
TGTGCCAGCAGCCTCCGAAGGGCTCCAGATGGCTACACCTTC
CASSLRRAPDGYTF
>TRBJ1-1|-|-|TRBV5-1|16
TGCGCCAGCAGCTTGAGGTCAGCCAGCATGAACACTGAAGCTTTCTTT
CASSLRSASMNTEAFF